This T cell receptor beta chain is drawn from a study of naive and memory T cell subsets. Notes on the study in general: In CD4 and CD8 cells, diversity dropped from naive through EMRA. A few larger clonotypes appeared in naive repertoires, especially CD8, possibly memory cells re-expressing CD45RA.

The table lists this clonotype with a few counts. What it recognizes is unknown. The beta constant-region primer was an equimolar mix of two oligonucleotides covering TRBC1 and TRBC2. Four rounds of PCR amplified the ligated cDNA using nested alpha and beta constant-region primers plus SP2. The cDNA 3' end received a ligated single-stranded oligonucleotide carrying the SP2 primer and a 12-nucleotide UMI. TCRdb re-called the UMI-ligation and nested PCR reads through MiXCR, storing one row per CDR3 protein. The table has under 150,000 distinct CDR3 sequences, more than 15% seen once. Separate alpha and beta amplification began at the second PCR step. Cells stained for CD3, CD4, CD8, CD45RA, CD27 and viability were sorted into four CD45RA/CD27 subsets. This CDR3 has 16 residues. The V gene lost 2 bases and the J gene lost 7 bases, with 18 bases spanning the gap.

The material sequenced was naive CD8+ T cells from blood. This rearrangement joins TRBV23-1 to TRBJ1-5; maybe TRBD1 (6 bases). TRBV23-1 is recorded as an ORF, its role being uncertain. This sequence was found in a human donor in good health. The CDR3 DNA reads as TGCGCCAGCAGTCAACGTATGGGGGGGCCGGGGCAGCCCCAGCATTTT. Residues: CASSQRMGGPGQPQHF.